Following are 2 T cell receptor beta chains from one sample sequenced in a study of T cell responses to AZD1222 COVID-19 vaccine. Clones were read by immunoSEQ multiplex PCR, and TCRdb kept only the in-frame ones, dropping some. The table records some 200,000 clones, approximately 92% of them present only once. This sample comprised peripheral blood, obtained on day 0 of AZD1222 vaccination. The receptors were sampled from an adult in good health.

V usage is TRBV16 and J usage is TRBJ1-2, with unresolved D. The CDR3 contains 13 residues. From germline, CDR1 is KGHSY and CDR2 FQNENV. V was cut by 0 bases and J by 10 bases, with 12 bases left in between. The CDR3 DNA follows: TGTGCCAGCAGCCAATCGCTGGGGTTTGCCTACACCTTC. Translation gives CASSQSLGFAYTF.

The J gene is TRBJ2-2, the V gene TRBV19; 14 nucleotides align to TRBD2. Germline V gene lookup returns CDR1 LNHDA and CDR2 SQIVND (reference sequence). V dropped 5 bases and J dropped 4; count of bases not matched to a gene: 9. The CDR3 is 18 residues long. The CDR3 DNA follows: TGTGCCAGTAGTCCTGGACTAGCGGGGGGACGTGTCACCGGGGAGCTGTTTTTT. Its translation: CASSPGLAGGRVTGELFF. Full variable domain (outside the CDR3, taken from reference TRBV19 and TRBJ2-2): DGGITQSPKYLFRKEGQNVTLSCEQNLNHDAMYWYRQDPGQGLRLIYYSQIVNDFQKGDIAEGYSVSREKKESFPLTVTSAQKNPTAFYLCASSPGLAGGRVTGELFFGEGSRLTVL.